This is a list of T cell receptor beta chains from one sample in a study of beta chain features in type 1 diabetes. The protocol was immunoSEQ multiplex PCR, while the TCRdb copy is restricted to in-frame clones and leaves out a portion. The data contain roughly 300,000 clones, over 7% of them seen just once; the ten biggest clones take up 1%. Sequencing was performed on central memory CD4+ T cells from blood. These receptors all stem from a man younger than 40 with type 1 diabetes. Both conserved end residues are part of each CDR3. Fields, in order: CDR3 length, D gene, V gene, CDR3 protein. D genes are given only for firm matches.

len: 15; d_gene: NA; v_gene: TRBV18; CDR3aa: CASSPPVVLKYGYTF
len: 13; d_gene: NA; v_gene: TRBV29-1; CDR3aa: CSVWVTQAGELFF
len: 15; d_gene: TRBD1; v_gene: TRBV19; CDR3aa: CASSNRDRIYNEQFF
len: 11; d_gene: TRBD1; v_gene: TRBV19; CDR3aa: CASRKDRETNF
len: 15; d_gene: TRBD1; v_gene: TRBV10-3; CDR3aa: CASSPRQGKESPLHF
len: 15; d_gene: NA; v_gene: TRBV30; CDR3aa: CAWSGGGGINYGYTF
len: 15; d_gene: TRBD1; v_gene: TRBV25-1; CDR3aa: CASSDAGQGDSPLHF
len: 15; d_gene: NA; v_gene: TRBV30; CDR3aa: CAWSVPARGNYGYTF
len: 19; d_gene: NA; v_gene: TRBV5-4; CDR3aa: CASSSGVGGKGAGANVLTF
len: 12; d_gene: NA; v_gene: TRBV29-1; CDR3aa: CSVEGPGYGYTF
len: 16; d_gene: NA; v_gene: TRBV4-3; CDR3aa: CASSQDPGQESYGYTF
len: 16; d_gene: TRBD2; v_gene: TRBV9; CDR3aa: CASSGSGGAFSGELFF
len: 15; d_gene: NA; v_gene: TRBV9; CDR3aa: CASRLRALSGNTIYF
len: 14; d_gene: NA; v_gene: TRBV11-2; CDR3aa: CASSSSWGNYGYTF
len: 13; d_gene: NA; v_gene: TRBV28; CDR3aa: CASNPTAAYEQYF
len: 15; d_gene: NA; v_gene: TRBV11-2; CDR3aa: CASSLVRESTDTQYF
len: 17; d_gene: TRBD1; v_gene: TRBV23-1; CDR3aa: CASSHIRDRGRAYGYTF
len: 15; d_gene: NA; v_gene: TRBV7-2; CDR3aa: CASSQGQGGFSPLHF
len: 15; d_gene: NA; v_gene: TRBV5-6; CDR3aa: CASSSTGEVTGELFF
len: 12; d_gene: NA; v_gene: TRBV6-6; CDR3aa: CASSQTDYGYTF
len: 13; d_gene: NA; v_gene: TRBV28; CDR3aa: CASSLARRHGYTF